A selection of T cell receptor beta chains follows, all from one sample in a study of T cell responses to AZD1222 COVID-19 vaccine. Sequencing was performed with immunoSEQ multiplex PCR; in TCRdb, only in-frame clones are kept and a portion is missing. The table has 90,000 to 120,000 clones, 80% to 95% seen once. This specimen was peripheral blood, taken 28 days after the second AZD1222 dose. The receptors were sampled from an adult who received the AZD1222 COVID-19 vaccine. CDR3s include the opening cysteine and the closing phenylalanine or tryptophan. Each record gives: D gene, clone size, J gene, V gene, CDR3 DNA, CDR3 protein. A D gene is named only where the DNA matches it firmly. Rows give clone size only sometimes, using once, few, many, or a class for an expanded clone.

TRBD1 | . | TRBJ2-2 | TRBV5-1 | TGCGCCAGCAGCTTTGCCGGACAGGGGATGACCGGGGAGCTGTTTTTT | CASSFAGQGMTGELFF
. | . | TRBJ2-3 | TRBV15 | TGTGCCACCAGCCCCCGCAAAGGGTACATCACAGATACGCAGTATTTT | CATSPRKGYITDTQYF
. | . | TRBJ1-5 | TRBV29-1 | TGCAGCGTTGAAAGGAGGGGACAACAGCATTTT | CSVERRGQQHF
. | . | TRBJ1-6 | TRBV3-1/TRBV3-2 | TGTGCCAGCAGCCAGTTTCTCACCGGGACGAAGAATTCACCCCTCCACTTT | CASSQFLTGTKNSPLHF
TRBD1 | . | TRBJ2-7 | TRBV15 | TGTGCCACCAGTCCCGCAGGGAGGACAGGGGGCTACGAGCAGTACTTC | CATSPAGRTGGYEQYF
. | . | TRBJ2-1 | TRBV9 | TGTGCCAGCAGCGTAGATGGGGGGTACAATGAGCAGTTCTTC | CASSVDGGYNEQFF
TRBD1 | . | TRBJ1-4 | TRBV6-5 | TGTGCCAGCAGTTCGGAGACAGGGGGCGGGCGTGAAAAACTGTTTTTT | CASSSETGGGREKLFF
. | . | TRBJ2-7 | TRBV19 | TGTGCCAGTAGTACATCTTACGGACAGATCCACGAGCAGTACTTC | CASSTSYGQIHEQYF
TRBD2 | . | TRBJ2-1 | TRBV10-3 | TGTGCCATTGCCGGGACTAGCTCCTACAATGAGCAGTTCTTC | CAIAGTSSYNEQFF
. | . | TRBJ2-3 | TRBV2 | TGTGCCAGCCCCACCTCGGACCCCCGCAGGGATACGCAGTATTTT | CASPTSDPRRDTQYF
. | . | TRBJ2-4 | TRBV2 | TGTGCCAGCAGTGAAGACCGACTAGCCAAAAACATTCAGTACTTC | CASSEDRLAKNIQYF
. | . | TRBJ1-3 | TRBV9 | TGTGCCAGCAGCGACGTTCCCGGGGTCGACACCATATATTTT | CASSDVPGVDTIYF
. | . | TRBJ2-7 | TRBV9 | TGTGCCAGCAGCGTAGGCGATACACCGAGCACTACCTACGAGCAGTACTTC | CASSVGDTPSTTYEQYF
. | . | TRBJ1-5 | TRBV19 | TGTGCCAGTAGTATATTTGAAGGGGCGATCAATCAGCCCCAGCATTTT | CASSIFEGAINQPQHF
TRBD2 | . | TRBJ2-1 | TRBV7-6 | TGTGCCAGCAGCCACACTAGCGGGAGGGCCTACAATGAGCAGTTCTTC | CASSHTSGRAYNEQFF
. | . | TRBJ1-6 | TRBV30 | TGTGCCTGGAGTGGACTCTATAATTCACCCCTCCACTTT | CAWSGLYNSPLHF
. | . | TRBJ2-5 | TRBV21-1 | TGTGCCAGCAGCAAAGCTGCAGGGAGAAACCAAGAGACCCAGTACTTC | CASSKAAGRNQETQYF
TRBD1 | . | TRBJ2-1 | TRBV29-1 | TGCAGCGCCCCGGGACAGGGGAAGAATGAGCAGTTCTTC | CSAPGQGKNEQFF
. | . | TRBJ2-2 | TRBV11-3 | TGTGCCAGCAGCTTAAAGCAGGCCTCCGGGGAGCTGTTTTTT | CASSLKQASGELFF
. | once | TRBJ1-3 | TRBV5-6 | TGTGCCAGCAGCTTGGTGGGGGACATGGGAAACACCATATATTTT | CASSLVGDMGNTIYF
TRBD1 | . | TRBJ2-7 | TRBV5-4 | TGTGCCAGCAGCCTCCGGGACAGGCCTTCCGAGCAGTACTTC | CASSLRDRPSEQYF
. | many | TRBJ2-5 | TRBV18 | TGTGCCAGCTCACCTTGGGGGGAAGAGACCCAGTACTTC | CASSPWGEETQYF
. | . | TRBJ1-5 | TRBV28 | TGTGCCAGCAGTTTGGATATCAGGGTAGCAAATCAGCCCCAGCATTTT | CASSLDIRVANQPQHF
. | . | TRBJ1-1 | TRBV6-5 | TGTGCCAGCAGCCGCGAGGTTAGGACTGAAGCTTTCTTT | CASSREVRTEAFF
. | . | TRBJ1-3 | TRBV11-2 | TGTGCCAGCAGCCTCAGGGAGGAGAGAAACACCATATATTTT | CASSLREERNTIYF
. | . | TRBJ2-2 | TRBV10-1 | TGCGCCAGCAGTGTCCGGACTGAGACCGGGGAGCTGTTTTTT | CASSVRTETGELFF
. | . | TRBJ1-5 | TRBV7-9 | TGTGCCAGCAGCTTAACGGGGGTTCAGCCCCAGCATTTT | CASSLTGVQPQHF
TRBD1 | . | TRBJ1-1 | TRBV5-6 | TGTGCCAGCAGCTGGGACAGTCGAAGCACTGAAGCTTTCTTT | CASSWDSRSTEAFF
TRBD2 | once | TRBJ2-7 | TRBV7-2 | TGTGCCAGCAGCTACCTAGCGGGAGGGGGTAGTTCCTACGAGCAGTACTTC | CASSYLAGGGSSYEQYF
. | . | TRBJ1-2 | TRBV5-6 | TGTGCCAGCAGCGGATTATCCCAGGGAGCTAACTATGGCTACACCTTC | CASSGLSQGANYGYTF
. | few | TRBJ2-3 | TRBV30 | TGTGCCTGGGGGGGAGAGGGAAGCACAGATACGCAGTATTTT | CAWGGEGSTDTQYF
TRBD2 | . | TRBJ2-5 | TRBV28 | TGTGCCAGCGAGACTAGCGGGGGGGCCGGGCAAGAGACCCAGTACTTC | CASETSGGAGQETQYF
TRBD1 | . | TRBJ1-2 | TRBV27 | TGTGCCAGCAGTTTGGACAGGGCGGCTAACTATGGCTACACCTTC | CASSLDRAANYGYTF
. | . | TRBJ2-2 | TRBV27 | TGTGCCAGCACCAAGATAGAACTATACACCGGGGAGCTGTTTTTT | CASTKIELYTGELFF
TRBD1 | . | TRBJ2-5 | TRBV2 | TGTGCCAGCAGTCTACAGGGGAACCCGCAAGAGACCCAGTACTTC | CASSLQGNPQETQYF
. | . | TRBJ1-1 | TRBV5-4 | TGTGCCAGCAGCCCAACAGGAGGTGTGGGGAACACTGAAGCTTTCTTT | CASSPTGGVGNTEAFF
. | once | TRBJ2-6 | TRBV5-1 | TGCGCCAGCAGCCCCGTAGGACTCCTCTCTGGGGCCAACGTCCTGACTTTC | CASSPVGLLSGANVLTF
TRBD2 | . | TRBJ2-1 | TRBV7-9 | TGTGCCAGCAGCCCTACGCGGGGGAACTCCTACAATGAGCAGTTCTTC | CASSPTRGNSYNEQFF
TRBD2 | . | TRBJ2-5 | TRBV7-9 | TGTGCCAGCAGCTCCTTTGGGGGGGGACAAGAGACCCAGTACTTC | CASSSFGGGQETQYF
. | . | TRBJ2-7 | TRBV9 | TGTGCCAGCAGCGTAGGATCGGGGAGCACCTACGAGCAGTACTTC | CASSVGSGSTYEQYF
TRBD1 | . | TRBJ2-1 | TRBV6-2/TRBV6-3 | TGTGCCAGCAGTTACCCAGCCAGGGGGAATGAGCAGTTCTTC | CASSYPARGNEQFF
. | . | TRBJ2-2 | TRBV27 | TGTGCCAGCAGTTTTAGCGGAGGGGAGCTGTTTTTT | CASSFSGGELFF
TRBD1 | . | TRBJ1-4 | TRBV7-9 | TGTGCCAGCAGCTTAAGACAGGGAGGTGAAAAACTGTTTTTT | CASSLRQGGEKLFF
. | few | TRBJ1-5 | TRBV28 | TGTGCCAGCAGTTTATGGTCAGGGGTCGGGAGCAATCAGCCCCAGCATTTT | CASSLWSGVGSNQPQHF
. | . | TRBJ1-2 | TRBV7-2 | TGTGCCAGCAGCTTAGTTCTCTCAGGGGCGGGCTACACCTTC | CASSLVLSGAGYTF
. | . | TRBJ2-2 | TRBV11-2 | TGTGCCAGCAGATTGGGCACGGGGGCTATCGGGGAGCTGTTTTTT | CASRLGTGAIGELFF
. | . | TRBJ2-6 | TRBV7-2 | TGTGCCAGCAGCTTAGGGAGGGGCTACGGGGCCAACGTCCTGACTTTC | CASSLGRGYGANVLTF
. | . | TRBJ1-1 | TRBV7-2 | TGTGCCAGCAGCCCACAGGCGACCAACACTGAAGCTTTCTTT | CASSPQATNTEAFF
. | . | TRBJ1-5 | TRBV9 | TGTGCCAGCAGTGGGCCCGGCGGCAATCAGCCCCAGCATTTT | CASSGPGGNQPQHF
. | . | TRBJ1-5 | TRBV6-2/TRBV6-3 | TGTGCCAGCAGTTACGGGTCAGGGAATCAGCCCCAGCATTTT | CASSYGSGNQPQHF
TRBD1 | . | TRBJ2-3 | TRBV4-3 | TGCGCCAGCAGCCAAGGGGGACAGACAGATACGCAGTATTTT | CASSQGGQTDTQYF
TRBD2 | . | TRBJ2-5 | TRBV7-2 | TGTGCCAGCAGCTCCCGCGGGGGGGGCCAGACGGCCCAGTACTTC | CASSSRGGGQTAQYF
. | . | TRBJ2-2 | TRBV29-1 | TGCAGCGTTGAAGCAGGGGCCTCGAACACCGGGGAGCTGTTTTTT | CSVEAGASNTGELFF
TRBD1 | . | TRBJ2-3 | TRBV5-1 | TGCGCCAGCAGCTTCGGGACAGGCACAGATACGCAGTATTTT | CASSFGTGTDTQYF
. | . | TRBJ1-1 | TRBV10-3 | TGTGCCATCAGTGAAAGGTCGAACACTGAAGCTTTCTTT | CAISERSNTEAFF